The present TCR beta chain was sequenced within a study of CD4+ T cells in melanoma (dated by TCRdb to between 2021 and 2022). Turning to the overall study: The study examined neoantigen-specific CD4+ T cells in human melanoma. Beyond this particular receptor, the publication reports: Neoantigen-specific CD4+ T cells in melanoma were reported to have a range of differentiation states. The report described a correlation between neoantigen-specific CD4+ T cells and the function of CD8+ T cells, macrophages and B cells.

Receptor amplification or capture employed the immunoSEQ multiplex PCR assay. What TCRdb holds here is the immuneACCESS table cut down to in-frame rearrangements. Part of the clones is not present; checked against another copy, under half of the missing clones reflect an unresolved V gene, and the others are unexplained. The sample has about 140,000 clones on record, around 90% of them singletons. Together, the top ten hold more than 1.5% of the sample. On this clone: Its antigen target is currently unknown. Base quality data are lacking; no much larger clone is found one base away.

V is cut by 6 bases and J by 10 bases, and the space between the germline ends is 24 bases. Its CDR3 holds 16 amino acids, cysteine through phenylalanine. CDR3 DNA only is kept here, 48 bases in frame from base 1. The germline V gene encodes CDR1 SGHAT and CDR2 FQNNGV. The donors were people with melanoma. This sequence was found in a human donor with melanoma. In this chain, TRBV11-2 is recombined with TRBJ1-4, with TRBD1 as a weak D call on 6 bases. The CDR3 corresponds to CASSPATGLGQGKLFF. The DNA sequence is as follows: TGTGCCAGCAGTCCTGCCACAGGGCTCGGGCAAGGAAAACTGTTTTTT.